Detailed here is one T cell receptor (beta chain). Per germline, CDR1 LNHDA and CDR2 SQIVND (reference sequence). CDR3 size: 15 residues. V lost 7 bases, J lost 2 bases, and 17 bases lay in between. TCR beta CDR3 region amplification was performed from RNA transcripts. The HTBI set primed first-round TCR CDR3 RT-PCR. TCRdb called the multiplex PCR reads again in MiXCR, with one record for every CDR3 protein. The table includes 250,000 to 300,000 distinct CDR3 sequences, about 13% detected once. The data were taken from a study of T cells in Graves' hyperthyroidism and ophthalmopathy. Hyperthyroidism of Graves' type that showed no ophthalmopathy progression within 18 months was stable. Patients aged 18 to 65 with hyperthyroidism were newly diagnosed, with duration under 2 months. Diagnoses used clinical symptoms, serum thyroxine and TRAb, thyroid ultrasound and orbital computed tomography. An approximately 9.8 ml volume of fresh peripheral blood provided the PBMCs.

Material for sequencing was blood. The J gene is TRBJ1-2, the V gene TRBV19; D perhaps matches TRBD1 (6 bases). The clonotype comes from a woman aged 40 to 50 with Graves' hyperthyroidism. The CDR3 DNA follows: TGTGCCAGTACTCCCCGCGCCAGGGGAAACTATGGCTACACCTTC. Amino acid sequence: CASTPRARGNYGYTF.